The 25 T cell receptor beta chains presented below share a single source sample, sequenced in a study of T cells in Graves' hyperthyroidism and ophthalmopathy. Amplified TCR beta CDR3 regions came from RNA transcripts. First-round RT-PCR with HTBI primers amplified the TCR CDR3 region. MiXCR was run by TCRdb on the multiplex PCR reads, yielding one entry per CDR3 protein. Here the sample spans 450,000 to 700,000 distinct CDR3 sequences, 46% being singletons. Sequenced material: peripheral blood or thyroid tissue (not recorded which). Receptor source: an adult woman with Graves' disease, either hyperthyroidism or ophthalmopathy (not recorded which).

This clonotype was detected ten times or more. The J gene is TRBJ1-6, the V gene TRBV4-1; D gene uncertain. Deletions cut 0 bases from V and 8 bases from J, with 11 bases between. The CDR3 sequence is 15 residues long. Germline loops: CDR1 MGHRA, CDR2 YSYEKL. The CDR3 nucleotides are TGCGCCAGCAGCCAAGAAACGGGGTCGTATTCACCCCTCCACTTT. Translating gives CASSQETGSYSPLHF.

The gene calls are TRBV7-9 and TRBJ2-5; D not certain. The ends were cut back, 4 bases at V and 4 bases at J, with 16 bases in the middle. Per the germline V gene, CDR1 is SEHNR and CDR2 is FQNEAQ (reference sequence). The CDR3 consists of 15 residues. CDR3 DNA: TGTGCCAGCAGCTCGTCCGCAGCAGGAGCAGAGACCCAGTACTTC. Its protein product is CASSSSAAGAETQYF.

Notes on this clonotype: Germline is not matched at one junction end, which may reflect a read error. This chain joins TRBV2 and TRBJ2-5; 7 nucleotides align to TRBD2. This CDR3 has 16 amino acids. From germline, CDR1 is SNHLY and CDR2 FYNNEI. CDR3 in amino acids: CASSRGLSGVGETQYF. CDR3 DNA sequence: TGCGCCAGCAGCCGTGGACTGAGCGGGGTTGGGGAGACCCAGTACTTC. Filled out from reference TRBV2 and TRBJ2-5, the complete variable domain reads EPEVTQTPSHQVTQMGQEVILRCVPISNHLYFYWYRQILGQKVEFLVSFYNNEISEKSEIFDDQFSVERPDGSNFTLKIRSTKLEDSAMYFCASSRGLSGVGETQYFGPGTRLLVL.

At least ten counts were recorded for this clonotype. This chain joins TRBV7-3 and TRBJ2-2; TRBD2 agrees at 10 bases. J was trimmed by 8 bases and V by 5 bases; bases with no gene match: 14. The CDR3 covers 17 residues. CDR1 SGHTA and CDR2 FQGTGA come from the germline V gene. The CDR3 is CASSPPILAGARGELFF. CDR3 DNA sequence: TGTGCCAGCAGCCCCCCGATCCTAGCGGGAGCTAGAGGGGAGCTGTTTTTT.

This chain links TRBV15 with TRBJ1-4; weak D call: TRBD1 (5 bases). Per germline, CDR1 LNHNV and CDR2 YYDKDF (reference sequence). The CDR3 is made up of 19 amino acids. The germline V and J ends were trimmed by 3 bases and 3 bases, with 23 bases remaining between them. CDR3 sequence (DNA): TGTGCCACCAGCAGTCGCGGTTTGGAGGGGATTAGCGCTAATGAAAAACTGTTTTTT. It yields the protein CATSSRGLEGISANEKLFF.

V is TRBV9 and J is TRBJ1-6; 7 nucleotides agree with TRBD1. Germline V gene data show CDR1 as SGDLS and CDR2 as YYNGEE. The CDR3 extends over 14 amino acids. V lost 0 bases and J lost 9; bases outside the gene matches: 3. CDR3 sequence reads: CASSVGGQPSPLHF. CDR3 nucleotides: TGTGCCAGCAGCGTAGGGGGACAGCCTTCACCCCTCCACTTT. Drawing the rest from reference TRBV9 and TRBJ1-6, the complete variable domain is DSGVTQTPKHLITATGQRVTLRCSPRSGDLSVYWYQQSLDQGLQFLIQYYNGEERAKGNILERFSAQQFPDLHSELNLSSLELGDSALYFCASSVGGQPSPLHFGNGTRLTVT.

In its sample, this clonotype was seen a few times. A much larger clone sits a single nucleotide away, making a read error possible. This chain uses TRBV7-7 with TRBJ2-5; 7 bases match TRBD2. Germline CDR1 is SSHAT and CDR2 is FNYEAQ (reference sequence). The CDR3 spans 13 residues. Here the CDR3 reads CASSWGGQETQYF. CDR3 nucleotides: TGTGCTAGCAGCTGGGGGGGGCAAGAGACCCAGTACTTC.

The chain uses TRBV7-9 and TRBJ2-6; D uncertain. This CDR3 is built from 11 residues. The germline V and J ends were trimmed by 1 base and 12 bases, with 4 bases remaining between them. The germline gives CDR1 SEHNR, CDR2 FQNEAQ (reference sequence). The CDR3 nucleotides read TGTGCCAGCAGCTTAGTACCCGTCCTGACTTTC. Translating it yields CASSLVPVLTF.

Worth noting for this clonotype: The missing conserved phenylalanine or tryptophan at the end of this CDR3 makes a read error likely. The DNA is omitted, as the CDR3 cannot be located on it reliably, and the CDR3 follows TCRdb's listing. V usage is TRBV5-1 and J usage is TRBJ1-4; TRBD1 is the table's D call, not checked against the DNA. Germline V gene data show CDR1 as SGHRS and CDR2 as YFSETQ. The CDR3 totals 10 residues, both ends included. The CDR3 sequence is CASSPLTGNY.

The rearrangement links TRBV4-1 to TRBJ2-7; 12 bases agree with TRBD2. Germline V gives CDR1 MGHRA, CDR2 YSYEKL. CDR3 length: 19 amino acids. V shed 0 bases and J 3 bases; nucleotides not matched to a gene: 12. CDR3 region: CASSQDLAGGPSANYEQYF. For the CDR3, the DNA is TGCGCCAGCAGCCAAGACCTAGCGGGAGGGCCCTCGGCAAACTACGAGCAGTACTTC.

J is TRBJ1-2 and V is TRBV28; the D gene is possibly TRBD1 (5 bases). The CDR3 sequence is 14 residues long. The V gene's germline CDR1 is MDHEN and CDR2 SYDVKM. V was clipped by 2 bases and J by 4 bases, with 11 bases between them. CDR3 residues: CASSLRGLVYGYTF. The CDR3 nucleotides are TGTGCCAGCAGTTTAAGGGGTCTCGTCTATGGCTACACCTTC.

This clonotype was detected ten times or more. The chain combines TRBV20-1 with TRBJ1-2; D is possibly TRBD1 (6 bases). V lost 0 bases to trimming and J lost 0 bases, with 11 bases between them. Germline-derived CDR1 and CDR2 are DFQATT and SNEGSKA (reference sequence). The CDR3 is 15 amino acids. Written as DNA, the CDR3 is TGCAGTGCTAGAGAGACAGGCCGGACTAACTATGGCTACACCTTC. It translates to CSARETGRTNYGYTF.

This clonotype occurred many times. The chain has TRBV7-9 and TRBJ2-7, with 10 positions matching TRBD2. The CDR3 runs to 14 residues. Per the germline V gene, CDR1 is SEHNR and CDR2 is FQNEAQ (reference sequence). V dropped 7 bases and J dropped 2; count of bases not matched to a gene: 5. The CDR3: CASTGLADAYEQYF. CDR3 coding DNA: TGTGCCAGCACCGGACTAGCGGATGCCTACGAGCAGTACTTC.

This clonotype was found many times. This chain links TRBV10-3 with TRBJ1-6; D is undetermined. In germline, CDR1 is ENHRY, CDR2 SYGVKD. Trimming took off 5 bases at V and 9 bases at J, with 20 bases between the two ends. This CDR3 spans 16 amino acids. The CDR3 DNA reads TGTGCCATCAGTCCACGACTACGGGTTCTGAGTTCACCCCTCCACTTT. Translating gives CAISPRLRVLSSPLHF.

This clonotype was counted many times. CDR3 nucleotides: TGCGCCAGCAGCCAACGTACCTCGGGACAGGCCTACTACGAGCAGTACTTC. Translated, it gives CASSQRTSGQAYYEQYF. This chain joins TRBV4-1 and TRBJ2-7; 8 nucleotides align to TRBD1. Germline V gives CDR1 MGHRA, CDR2 YSYEKL. This CDR3 comprises 17 residues. J lost 3 bases, V lost 2 bases, and 12 bases had no gene match.

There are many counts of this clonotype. In nucleotides, the CDR3 is TGTGCCAGCAGTGCATTGGGGCTTAATGAAAAACTGTTTTTT. Its protein product is CASSALGLNEKLFF. The chain combines TRBV2 with TRBJ1-4; D is possibly TRBD1 (5 bases). Germline CDR1 reads SNHLY; CDR2 reads FYNNEI. V lost 4 bases and J 4 bases, leaving 10 bases between the germline ends. The CDR3 is 14 residues long.

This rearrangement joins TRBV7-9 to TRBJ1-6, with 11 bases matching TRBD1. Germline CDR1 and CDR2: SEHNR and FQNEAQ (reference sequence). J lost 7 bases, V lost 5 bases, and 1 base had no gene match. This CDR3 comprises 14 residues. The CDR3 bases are TGTGCCAGCAGCCGGACAGGGGGCAATTCACCCCTCCACTTT. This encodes CASSRTGGNSPLHF.

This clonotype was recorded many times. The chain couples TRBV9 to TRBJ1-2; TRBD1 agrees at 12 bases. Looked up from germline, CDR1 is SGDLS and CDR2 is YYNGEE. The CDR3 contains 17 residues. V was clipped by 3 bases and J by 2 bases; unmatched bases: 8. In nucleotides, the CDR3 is TGTGCCAGCAGCGGTTCGGGACAGGGGGCCCAGAACTATGGCTACACCTTC. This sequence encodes CASSGSGQGAQNYGYTF. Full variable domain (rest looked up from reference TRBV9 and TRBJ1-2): DSGVTQTPKHLITATGQRVTLRCSPRSGDLSVYWYQQSLDQGLQFLIQYYNGEERAKGNILERFSAQQFPDLHSELNLSSLELGDSALYFCASSGSGQGAQNYGYTFGSGTRLTVV.

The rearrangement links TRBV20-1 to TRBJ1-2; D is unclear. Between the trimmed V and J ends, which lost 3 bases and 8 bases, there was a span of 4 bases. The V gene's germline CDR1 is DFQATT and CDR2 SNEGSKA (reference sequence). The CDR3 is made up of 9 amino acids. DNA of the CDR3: TGCAGTGCTAGGTCGGGCTACACCTTC. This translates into CSARSGYTF.

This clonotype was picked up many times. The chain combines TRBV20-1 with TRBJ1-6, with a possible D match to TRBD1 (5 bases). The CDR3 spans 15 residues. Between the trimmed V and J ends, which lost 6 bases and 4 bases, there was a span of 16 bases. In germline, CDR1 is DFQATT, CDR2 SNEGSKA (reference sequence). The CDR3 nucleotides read TGCAGTGCCGGGGACGTGATAGTTTATAATTCACCCCTCCACTTT. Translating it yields CSAGDVIVYNSPLHF.

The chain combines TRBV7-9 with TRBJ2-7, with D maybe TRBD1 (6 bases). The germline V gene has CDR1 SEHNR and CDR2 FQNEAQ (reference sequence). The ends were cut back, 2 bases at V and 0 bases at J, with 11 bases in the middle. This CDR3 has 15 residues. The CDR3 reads CASSLREGGSYEQYF. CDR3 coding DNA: TGTGCCAGCAGCTTAAGGGAAGGGGGCTCCTACGAGCAGTACTTC.

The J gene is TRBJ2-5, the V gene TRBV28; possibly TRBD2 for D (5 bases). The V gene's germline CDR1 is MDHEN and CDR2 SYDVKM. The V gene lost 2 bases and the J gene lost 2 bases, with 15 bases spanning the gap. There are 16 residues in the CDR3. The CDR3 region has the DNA TGTGCCAGCAGTTTAATCGTGGGGAGCGGTCAAGAGACCCAGTACTTC. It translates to CASSLIVGSGQETQYF.

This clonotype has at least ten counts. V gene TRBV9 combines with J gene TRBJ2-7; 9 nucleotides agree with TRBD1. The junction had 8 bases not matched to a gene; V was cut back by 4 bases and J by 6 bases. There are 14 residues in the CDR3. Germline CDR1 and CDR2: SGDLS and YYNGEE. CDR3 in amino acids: CASSRGQGRIEQYF. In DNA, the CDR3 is TGTGCCAGCAGCCGGGGACAGGGTCGGATCGAGCAGTACTTC.

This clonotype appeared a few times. CDR3 protein: CASGTGPGNTIYF. The CDR3 bases are TGTGCCAGCGGCACGGGACCTGGAAACACCATATATTTT. The V and J genes are TRBV7-8 and TRBJ1-3, with D possibly being TRBD1 (5 bases). V lost 8 bases to trimming and J lost 2 bases, with 10 bases between them. CDR1 SGHVS and CDR2 FQNEAQ come from the germline V gene. The CDR3 has 13 amino acids. Filled out from reference TRBV7-8 and TRBJ1-3, the complete variable domain reads GAGVSQSPRYKVAKRGQDVALRCDPISGHVSLFWYQQALGQGPEFLTYFQNEAQLDKSGLPSDRFFAERPEGSVSTLKIQRTQQEDSAVYLCASGTGPGNTIYFGEGSWLTVV.

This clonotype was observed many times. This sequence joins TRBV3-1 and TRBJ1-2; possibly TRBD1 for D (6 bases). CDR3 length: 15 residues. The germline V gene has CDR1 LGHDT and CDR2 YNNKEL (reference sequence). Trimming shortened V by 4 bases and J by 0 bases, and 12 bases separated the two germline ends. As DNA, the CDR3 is TGTGCCAGCAGCCCCTACAGGGCCACTAACTATGGCTACACCTTC. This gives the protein CASSPYRATNYGYTF.